The 30 T cell receptor beta chains below all came from one sample that was sequenced in a study of cytomegalovirus exposure and HLA in healthy donors. The PCR contained 60 Vbeta and 13 Jbeta primers. Measured with immunoSEQ multiplex PCR; TCRdb has only the in-frame clones, and not every one. This sample's clone table lists more than 95,000 clones. Sequenced material: PBMCs. The receptors shown here come from a man aged 40-55 years in good health and CMV-seronegative.

The chain employs TRBV10-3 and TRBJ2-7; 9 bases are shared with TRBD2. Trimming took 4 bases from V and 2 from J; bases not matched to a gene: 3. From germline, CDR1 is ENHRY and CDR2 SYGVKD. The CDR3 has 14 amino acids. In DNA, the CDR3 is TGTGCCATCAGTGGGACTAGCGCTCCCTACGAGCAGTACTTC. It encodes CAISGTSAPYEQYF.

V usage is TRBV9 and J usage is TRBJ1-2; 7 nucleotides match TRBD1. The germline V gene encodes CDR1 SGDLS and CDR2 YYNGEE. Trimming took 4 bases from V and 4 from J; bases not matched to a gene: 4. The CDR3 contains 13 residues. CDR3 in amino acids: CASSSGTVYGYTF. CDR3 coding DNA: TGTGCCAGCAGCTCGGGGACAGTCTATGGCTACACCTTC.

The V call is TRBV5-5, the J call TRBJ1-5; the D is unclear. The CDR3 has 14 residues. Germline CDR1 and CDR2: SGHKS and YYEKEE (reference sequence). Trimming removed 4 bases at V and 6 bases at J, with 14 bases between. Here the CDR3 reads CASSPVEGGQPQHF. Here the CDR3 DNA reads TGTGCCAGCAGCCCAGTTGAGGGTGGTCAGCCCCAGCATTTT.

The chain couples TRBV5-4 to TRBJ2-5; 16 nucleotides align to TRBD2. With the DNA end fitting TRBJ2-7 better, the J assignment may be wrong. Germline V gene data show CDR1 as SGHNT and CDR2 as YYREEE (reference sequence). The CDR3 is 16 residues long. The CDR3 DNA reads TGTGCCAGCAGCCCGGGACTAGCGGGAGGGCCATACGAGCAGTACTTC. This sequence encodes CASSPGLAGGPYEQYF.

The gene calls are TRBV6-6 and TRBJ2-4, with 11 positions matching TRBD2. The germline V gene has CDR1 MNHNY and CDR2 SVGAGI (reference sequence). The CDR3 consists of 16 residues. V dropped 0 bases and J dropped 9; count of bases not matched to a gene: 7. The CDR3 region is CASSYSVAGGVGIQYF. In DNA, the CDR3 is TGTGCCAGCAGTTACTCGGTAGCGGGAGGGGTGGGCATTCAGTACTTC.

The V gene is TRBV5-6, the J gene TRBJ2-5; 9 bases fit TRBD2. Per the germline V gene, CDR1 is SGHDT and CDR2 is YYEEEE. The CDR3 length is 17 residues. V was clipped by 2 bases and J by 11 bases; unmatched bases: 19. This chain's CDR3 is CASSFSLGSSGMREQYF. The DNA for the CDR3 is TGTGCCAGCAGCTTCTCCCTCGGTTCTAGCGGGATGAGGGAGCAGTACTTC.

This rearrangement joins TRBV7-2 to TRBJ2-5, with 13 bases identical to TRBD2. The CDR3 runs 16 residues. Unmatched junction bases numbered 8, after V lost 5 bases and J lost 5 bases. Germline assignment: CDR1 SGHTA and CDR2 FQGNSA. CDR3 sequence: CASSPRTSGSRETQYF. CDR3 nucleotides: TGTGCCAGCAGCCCAAGGACTAGCGGGAGTAGGGAGACCCAGTACTTC. The variable domain in full, completed from reference TRBV7-2 and TRBJ2-5, reads GAGVSQSPSNKVTEKGKDVELRCDPISGHTALYWYRQSLGQGLEFLIYFQGNSAPDKSGLPSDRFSAERTGGSVSTLTIQRTQQEDSAVYLCASSPRTSGSRETQYFGPGTRLLVL.

The CDR3 spells CASSPQGTEAFF. CDR3 in DNA: TGTGCCAGCAGCCCACAGGGCACTGAAGCTTTCTTT. The V call is TRBV11-2, the J call TRBJ1-1; maybe TRBD1 (6 bases). CDR1 and CDR2 (germline): SGHAT, FQNNGV. Deletions cut 5 bases from V and 4 bases from J, with 8 bases between. CDR3 size: 12 residues.

The rearrangement joins TRBV7-9 to TRBJ2-2, with 8 bases matching TRBD1. Germline CDR1 and CDR2: SEHNR and FQNEAQ (reference sequence). With 4 bases clipped from V and 4 bases from J, the junction kept 2 bases outside the gene matches. The CDR3 sequence is 14 residues long. Written as DNA, the CDR3 is TGTGCCAGCAGCTGGGGACAGGCCACCGGGGAGCTGTTTTTT. As protein: CASSWGQATGELFF.

This chain links TRBV7-9 with TRBJ1-1, with a weak D call TRBD1 (6 bases). V was pared by 2 bases and J by 3 bases, with 10 bases between. This CDR3 is built from 14 residues. Germline loops: CDR1 SEHNR, CDR2 FQNEAQ (reference sequence). Here the CDR3 reads CASSLSQGDTEAFF. The CDR3 nucleotides are TGTGCCAGCAGCTTATCACAGGGCGACACTGAAGCTTTCTTT.

This sequence joins TRBV6-5 and TRBJ1-2, with D possibly matching TRBD1 (5 bases). From germline, CDR1 is MNHEY and CDR2 SVGAGI. This CDR3 has 13 amino acids. V dropped 10 bases and J dropped 4 bases, with 16 bases sitting between them. Here the CDR3 reads CATAGRLGYGYTF. The CDR3 DNA sequence: TGTGCCACGGCGGGGCGCCTCGGCTATGGCTACACCTTC.

This chain links TRBV9 with TRBJ1-3, with D perhaps matching TRBD1 (6 bases). V was pared by 0 bases and J by 0 bases, with 13 bases between. The CDR3 covers 17 residues. Germline V gene lookup returns CDR1 SGDLS and CDR2 YYNGEE. The CDR3 nucleotides are TGTGCCAGCAGCGTAGCGGGGGGCCCCGACTCTGGAAACACCATATATTTT. Residues: CASSVAGGPDSGNTIYF.

The chain employs TRBV11-3 and TRBJ2-7, with D possibly matching TRBD1 (5 bases). CDR1 SGHNT and CDR2 YENEEA come from the germline V gene. The CDR3 contains 14 residues. The V and J ends lost 2 bases and 6 bases respectively, with 14 bases between them. CDR3 coding DNA: TGTGCCAGCAGCTTAAACCGCGGAGACAGCGAGCAGTACTTC. This gives the protein CASSLNRGDSEQYF.

The chain has TRBV5-1 and TRBJ2-5, with a weak D call TRBD1 (6 bases). The tail of the sequence fits TRBJ2-7 better, so the J call may be wrong. This CDR3 comprises 15 residues. Germline V gene sequence: CDR1 SGHRS, CDR2 YFSETQ. This CDR3 reads CASSLNSQGNHEQYF. The CDR3 DNA reads TGCGCCAGCAGCTTGAACTCACAGGGAAATCACGAGCAGTACTTC.

The rearrangement joins TRBV6-1 to TRBJ1-2; 8 positions match TRBD1. Germline loops: CDR1 MNHNS, CDR2 SASEGT. V lost 6 bases, J lost 2 bases, and 5 bases stayed unmatched. CDR3 size: 14 residues. The CDR3 sequence: CASRQTGVNYGYTF. The CDR3 bases are TGTGCCAGCAGGCAGACAGGGGTAAACTATGGCTACACCTTC.

The rearrangement joins TRBV7-9 to TRBJ2-1; TRBD2 is a possible D gene (6 bases). Germline values: CDR1 SEHNR, CDR2 FQNEAQ (reference sequence). There are 15 residues in the CDR3. Trimming pared 4 bases from V and 10 bases from J, leaving 20 bases between. CDR3 nucleotide sequence: TGTGCCAGCAGCTCTGTTGCGGGGACTGACAGCGAGCAGTTCTTC. Translation: CASSSVAGTDSEQFF.

In DNA, the CDR3 is TGTGCCAGCAGCTTGTCGTTTGGGACAGGGAGGTCCACCGGGGAGCTGTTTTTT. This encodes CASSLSFGTGRSTGELFF. The V and J genes are TRBV5-5 and TRBJ2-2, with 9 bases fitting TRBD1. The CDR3 is made up of 18 amino acids. V shed 1 base and J 4 bases; nucleotides not matched to a gene: 11. Germline V CDR1 and CDR2: SGHKS, YYEKEE (reference sequence).

The genes are TRBV30 and TRBJ2-1; 9 nucleotides align to TRBD2. CDR1 and CDR2 from the germline V gene are GTSNPN and SVGIG (reference sequence). The CDR3 extends over 17 amino acids. Unmatched junction bases numbered 6, after V lost 0 bases and J lost 0 bases. The CDR3: CAWSVVTSGSSYNEQFF. The CDR3 region has the DNA TGTGCCTGGAGTGTGGTGACTAGCGGCAGCTCCTACAATGAGCAGTTCTTC.

As concerns this clone: The same CDR3 can be traced to other DNA sequences in this sample. The chain has TRBV7-8 and TRBJ1-1; no reliable D call. The ends were cut back, 0 bases at V and 1 base at J, with 3 bases in the middle. There are 13 residues in the CDR3. The germline CDR1 and CDR2 sequences are SGHVS and FQNEAQ. The CDR3 spells CASSLARNTEAFF. The CDR3 region has the DNA TGTGCCAGCAGCTTAGCCAGGAACACTGAAGCTTTCTTT.

CDR3 protein: CASSLWTSGSGETQYF. DNA for the CDR3: TGTGCCAGCAGTCTCTGGACTAGCGGGAGCGGGGAGACCCAGTACTTC. The chain employs TRBV28 and TRBJ2-5; 13 nucleotides line up with TRBD2. V dropped 5 bases and J dropped 5; count of bases not matched to a gene: 8. The CDR3 is 16 amino acids. Germline loops: CDR1 MDHEN, CDR2 SYDVKM.

The chain uses TRBV4-2 and TRBJ2-1, with 9 bases that match TRBD2. V was pared by 0 bases and J by 4 bases, with 4 bases of the junction left unmatched. Germline V CDR1 and CDR2: LGHNA, YNFKEQ. This CDR3 has 16 amino acids. CDR3 sequence reads: CASSQDVTSGYNEQFF. For the CDR3, the DNA is TGTGCCAGCAGCCAAGACGTGACTAGCGGATACAATGAGCAGTTCTTC.

The chain joins TRBV7-2 to TRBJ2-7; D gene unclear. Germline CDR1 is SGHTA and CDR2 is FQGNSA. There are 13 residues in the CDR3. Trimming took off 1 base at V and 2 bases at J, with 6 bases between the two ends. CDR3: CASSLDPAYEQYF. The DNA for the CDR3 is TGTGCCAGCAGCTTAGACCCGGCCTACGAGCAGTACTTC.

The chain couples TRBV6-5 to TRBJ2-7, with a tentative D call TRBD1 (6 bases). Germline CDR1 is MNHEY and CDR2 is SVGAGI. The CDR3 loop spans 16 amino acids. V lost 0 bases, J lost 2 bases, and 14 bases lay in between. The CDR3 is CASSYSQGMLTYEQYF. The CDR3 DNA sequence: TGTGCCAGCAGTTACTCTCAGGGGATGTTAACCTACGAGCAGTACTTC.

The chain is built from TRBV7-9 and TRBJ2-6, with D perhaps TRBD1 (5 bases). The CDR3 is 16 amino acids. With 6 bases removed from V and 2 bases from J, the gap between germline ends came to 14 bases. Germline lookup yields CDR1 SEHNR and CDR2 FQNEAQ (reference sequence). The CDR3 reads CASRFVQGPGANVLTF. CDR3 DNA: TGTGCCAGCAGGTTCGTTCAGGGTCCTGGGGCCAACGTCCTGACTTTC.

The V call is TRBV29-1, the J call TRBJ2-5; D call uncertain. TRBJ2-7 explains the end of the DNA better; the J call may be wrong. Germline CDR1 reads SQVTM; CDR2 reads ANQGSEA. This CDR3 is 11 amino acids long. For the CDR3, the DNA is TGCAGCGGTATCAAGCGAGACGAGCAGTACTTC. Its protein is CSGIKRDEQYF.

The chain joins TRBV19 to TRBJ2-3; TRBD1 matches at 11 bases. V was pared by 5 bases and J by 2 bases, with 3 bases of the junction left unmatched. The CDR3 runs 15 residues. Germline V gene sequence: CDR1 LNHDA, CDR2 SQIVND (reference sequence). The CDR3 nucleotides read TGTGCCAGTAGTGAGGGACAGGGGGTCACAGATACGCAGTATTTT. This sequence encodes CASSEGQGVTDTQYF.

The chain employs TRBV19 and TRBJ2-4, with 7 bases lining up with TRBD1. The CDR3 extends over 16 amino acids. V lost 5 bases, J lost 0 bases, and 7 bases stayed unmatched. Germline V gene data show CDR1 as LNHDA and CDR2 as SQIVND (reference sequence). CDR3 amino acids: CASSPTGELAKNIQYF. The CDR3 bases are TGTGCCAGTAGTCCTACAGGGGAACTAGCCAAAAACATTCAGTACTTC.

This chain connects TRBV10-2 to TRBJ2-2, with D possibly TRBD2 on 6 matching bases. CDR3 length: 16 amino acids. V shed 5 bases and J shed 4 bases, with 17 bases lying between them. Looked up from germline, CDR1 is WSHSY and CDR2 is SAAADI. The CDR3 DNA reads as TGCGCCAGCAGTCCCCACTGGGGGGTACCCACCGGGGAGCTGTTTTTT. This codes for CASSPHWGVPTGELFF.

The J gene is TRBJ2-6, the V gene TRBV11-2; tentative D call: TRBD2 (5 bases). The germline gives CDR1 SGHAT, CDR2 FQNNGV. This CDR3 has 16 residues. V lost 2 bases and J 0 bases, leaving 8 bases between the germline ends. CDR3 in amino acids: CASSLSGISGANVLTF. The CDR3 DNA is TGTGCCAGCAGCTTATCGGGGATCTCTGGGGCCAACGTCCTGACTTTC. The full variable domain, its missing parts supplied by reference TRBV11-2 and TRBJ2-6, is EAGVAQSPRYKIIEKRQSVAFWCNPISGHATLYWYQQILGQGPKLLIQFQNNGVVDDSQLPKDRFSAERLKGVDSTLKIQPAKLEDSAVYLCASSLSGISGANVLTFGAGSRLTVL.

V and J are TRBV7-6 and TRBJ2-1; TRBD2 matches 10 bases. From germline, CDR1 is SGHVS and CDR2 FNYEAQ. The CDR3 covers 15 residues. Germline trimming cut 5 bases from V and 9 bases from J; bases unmatched to any gene: 10. The CDR3 protein is CASSQGLAGAREQFF. CDR3 DNA: TGTGCCAGCAGCCAAGGGCTAGCGGGAGCTCGTGAGCAGTTCTTC.